The sequence of this T cell receptor beta chain was determined in a study of T cells after yellow fever vaccination. TCRdb passed the 5' RACE reads through MiXCR, listing each CDR3 protein once. The table has about 400,000 distinct CDR3 sequences, roughly 6.2% seen once. Overall study findings and caveats: Of the clonotypes, a small share occurred in both CD4 and CD8 compartments.

The V gene's germline CDR1 is DFQATT and CDR2 SNEGSKA (reference sequence). This CDR3 contains 16 residues. Unmatched junction bases numbered 16, after V lost 2 bases and J lost 7 bases. This clonotype was counted only a few times. Antigen: not known. This clonotype was obtained from a man aged 25-40 years who received the YFV17D yellow fever vaccine. This specimen consisted of PBMCs, obtained 5 days after the yellow fever booster vaccination. This sequence joins TRBV20-1 and TRBJ2-7, with 8 bases that match TRBD1. CDR3 in amino acids: CSARLRDRPVGGEQYF. CDR3 nucleotides: TGCAGTGCTAGACTTCGGGACAGGCCAGTTGGGGGGGAGCAGTACTTC.